This TCR beta chain came from a study of PD-L1 blockade in urothelial cancer (dated by TCRdb to about 2017). For the wider study: Therapy was started around 2014 for all patients, and atezolizumab 1,200 mg was administered intravenously every 3 weeks. Pretreatment tumor samples, along with matched peripheral blood serially collected before and after atezolizumab treatment, were subjected to TCR sequencing. Durable clinical benefit meant progression-free survival longer than 6 months, and TCR features were also tested against progression-free and overall survival. Pretreatment blood TCR-seq was available for 30 or so patients, at least one posttreatment blood collection was obtained for about 24 patients, and tumor TCR-seq was available for about 24 patients. Somatic, immune and clinical correlates of response to PD-L1 blockade with atezolizumab in urothelial cancer were the focus of an exploratory multi-omic analysis. Durable clinical benefit was achieved by nine patients but not by the remaining 20. A median of approximately 140,000 T cells and around 81,000 unique TCRs was obtained from blood samples, and a median clonality of roughly 0.082 was observed. Blood samples were analyzed at two time points: 3 weeks after treatment start (second dose) and 6 weeks after treatment start. Patients had an ECOG performance status of 0 or 1 and had received between 0 and 3 prior chemotherapy regimens. Whole exome sequencing and RNA sequencing of pretreatment tumors were performed alongside TCR sequencing in the same patients. About 90% of the roughly 29 patients were identified as males with urothelial cancer of bladder origin, and a prior smoking history was reported by 18 of 29 patients.

Explained via the paper, the time point label denotes: peripheral blood 6 weeks after treatment start. The cohort included 29 patients with locally advanced or metastatic urothelial carcinoma who were treated at Memorial Sloan Kettering on a trial protocol. Peripheral blood mononuclear cells were collected pretreatment and during treatment, with between 1 and 8 total time points per patient. The Qiagen DNeasy Blood extraction kit was used to purify genomic DNA from total PBMCs and from tumor samples. Collected pretreatment and during treatment, PBMCs were isolated and stored as previously described. To estimate absolute template abundance from read counts, synthetic TCR analog templates were spiked into each PCR. Using the immunoSEQ assay, TCRbeta CDR3 regions were amplified from genomic DNA with bias-controlled V and J gene primers. Sequencing of rearranged TCRbeta segments was performed at approximately 20X coverage. The paper's processing steps were these. Clustering was used to correct sequencing errors, and CDR3s were annotated against IMGT to assign V, D and J genes. Out-of-frame and stop-codon sequences were excluded, and only productive TCRbeta rearrangements were used in downstream analyses. Clonality was calculated as one minus the Shannon entropy normalized by the log of the number of unique productive sequences. Fisher's exact test with Benjamini-Hochberg correction, using a cutoff of adjusted p below 0.01, was how clones that differed between time points or between blood and tumor were identified. TCRdb provides this immuneACCESS table in a form limited to in-frame rearrangements. Some clones are lacking; in checked studies, under half of them reflect an unresolved V gene, and why the rest are absent is not known. V, J and clone size are those of that table, while D and trimming were read from the DNA. This sample gives approximately 40,000 clones in total; less than 90% of them show up just once. Of the sample, about 23% is held by the ten largest clones.

The CDR3 measures 14 amino acids from cysteine to phenylalanine. Only the CDR3 DNA stays, 42 bases, in frame from base 1. CDR1 is given as MNHEY and CDR2 as SVGAGI, both from the germline V gene. Trimming accounts for 8 bases at V and 2 bases at J, while the number of junction bases matched to no gene is 6. General findings and caveats noted by the study authors: A pretreatment peripheral blood TCR clonality below the median was linked to improved progression-free and overall survival. Because of the small sample size (n ≈ 27) and the many exploratory analyses performed, the results are intended to be regarded as hypothesis-generating. Among patients with durable benefit, tumor-associated TCR clones showed greater expansion in peripheral blood 3 weeks after treatment started (n ≈ 22, p = 0.022).

For this clone: It lacks a known antigen. Base qualities were left out, and no much larger clone turns up one base away.

Rearrangement joined TRBV6-5 to TRBJ2-3; TRBD2 aligns with 8 central bases. The origin of this receptor is a man in his sixties with urothelial cancer. The sequenced sample was PBMCs, obtained around atezolizumab (anti-PD-L1) treatment. The CDR3 loop reads CASATGLATDTQYF. Read as DNA, the sequence is TGTGCCAGCGCCACTGGACTAGCCACAGATACGCAGTATTTT.